Following are 5 T cell receptor beta chains from one sample sequenced in a study of PD-1 blockade in mismatch repair-deficient tumors. Using immunoSEQ multiplex PCR, the repertoire was profiled, and TCRdb retains in-frame clones only, with some absent. The data hold around 110,000 clones, with approximately 80% observed a single time. The specimen was peripheral blood, collected 60 weeks after starting pembrolizumab. These receptors were collected from an adult with mismatch repair-deficient cancer.

The rearrangement links TRBV29-1 to TRBJ2-5; the D gene is possibly TRBD1 (5 bases). Germline CDR1 is SQVTM and CDR2 is ANQGSEA. The CDR3 extends over 12 amino acids. V lost 7 bases and J lost 5, with 14 bases in between. CDR3 nucleotide sequence: TGCAGCGCTGGACATCGCGTGGAGACCCAGTACTTC. As protein: CSAGHRVETQYF.

The chain combines TRBV11-3 with TRBJ2-2; 7 bases line up with TRBD2. The V segment lost 1 base and the J segment 7 bases; nucleotides outside the gene matches: 3. This CDR3 has 14 amino acids. Germline CDR1 and CDR2: SGHNT and YENEEA. The CDR3 DNA sequence: TGTGCCAGCAGCTTAGGCCGGGAGGACGGGGAGCTGTTTTTT. Protein product: CASSLGREDGELFF.

This sequence joins TRBV10-3 and TRBJ2-7; no clear D gene. This CDR3 region has 14 residues. Germline V lookup: CDR1 ENHRY, CDR2 SYGVKD. V was cut by 0 bases and J by 3 bases, with 9 bases left in between. CDR3 residues: CAISESSVFYEQYF. CDR3 bases: TGTGCCATCAGTGAGTCGTCCGTATTCTACGAGCAGTACTTC.

This clone was detected once. J is TRBJ1-4 and V is TRBV28, with D perhaps matching TRBD1 (6 bases). Between the trimmed V and J ends, which lost 5 bases and 8 bases, there was a span of 18 bases. The CDR3 spans 15 residues. Germline CDR1 and CDR2: MDHEN and SYDVKM. The CDR3 here is CASSPYRDGSEKLFF. The CDR3 DNA is TGTGCCAGCAGTCCCTACAGGGATGGATCGGAAAAACTGTTTTTT. Full variable domain (missing parts from reference TRBV28 and TRBJ1-4): DVKVTQSSRYLVKRTGEKVFLECVQDMDHENMFWYRQDPGLGLRLIYFSYDVKMKEKGDIPEGYSVSREKKERFSLILESASTNQTSMYLCASSPYRDGSEKLFFGSGTQLSVL.

The CDR3, as DNA: TGTGCCAGCAGTGACCCGCCGGACAATGAGCAGTTCTTC. This encodes CASSDPPDNEQFF. V usage is TRBV6-4 and J usage is TRBJ2-1; D unclear. Trimming took off 2 bases at V and 5 bases at J, with 7 bases between the two ends. This CDR3 spans 13 amino acids. Germline CDR1 is MRHNA and CDR2 is SNTAGT.